Below are 16 T cell receptor beta chains sequenced from a single sample in a study of cytomegalovirus exposure and HLA in healthy donors. TCRdb keeps only in-frame clones here, not all; method: immunoSEQ multiplex PCR. The data hold some 170,000 clones, with around 81% observed a single time. Input material: PBMCs. Receptor source: a man younger than 45 in good health and CMV-seropositive.

The genes are TRBV29-1 and TRBJ1-1; 7 bases are shared with TRBD1. With 6 bases clipped from V and 5 bases from J, the junction kept 12 bases outside the gene matches. The CDR3 loop spans 14 amino acids. From germline, CDR1 is SQVTM and CDR2 ANQGSEA. CDR3: CSVLGGGGRTEAFF. CDR3 in DNA: TGCAGCGTCCTAGGGGGCGGTGGAAGGACTGAAGCTTTCTTT. The whole variable domain, filled in from reference TRBV29-1 and TRBJ1-1, reads SAVISQKPSRDICQRGTSLTIQCQVDSQVTMMFWYRQQPGQSLTLIATANQGSEATYESGFVIDKFPISRPNLTFSTLTVSNMSPEDSSIYLCSVLGGGGRTEAFFGQGTRLTVV.

The chain couples TRBV4-2 to TRBJ2-5; TRBD2 matches 9 bases. The CDR3 has 16 residues. Germline V lookup: CDR1 LGHNA, CDR2 YNFKEQ. With V trimmed by 0 bases and J by 5 bases, 7 bases remained unmatched. CDR3 coding DNA: TGTGCCAGCAGCCAAGAAGCAAGCGGGGGGACGGAGACCCAGTACTTC. This gives the protein CASSQEASGGTETQYF.

The chain combines TRBV18 with TRBJ1-3; TRBD1 matches 10 bases. Trimming took 3 bases from V and 3 from J; bases not matched to a gene: 5. The CDR3 totals 16 residues. Germline CDR1 and CDR2: KGHSH and LQKENI. This CDR3 reads CASSPRTGGSGNTIYF. The CDR3 region has the DNA TGTGCCAGCTCACCCCGGACAGGGGGTAGTGGAAACACCATATATTTT.

The CDR3 sequence is CASSFGGQNSGNTIYF. In DNA, the CDR3 is TGTGCCAGCAGCTTTGGGGGACAGAATTCTGGAAACACCATATATTTT. This chain connects TRBV5-4 to TRBJ1-3; 7 bases match TRBD1. J was trimmed by 1 base and V by 2 bases; bases with no gene match: 6. The germline CDR1 and CDR2 sequences are SGHNT and YYREEE (reference sequence). The CDR3 is made up of 16 amino acids.

The rearrangement links TRBV6-5 to TRBJ2-7; TRBD2 agrees at 7 bases. Germline values: CDR1 MNHEY, CDR2 SVGAGI. V shed 0 bases, J shed 2 bases, and the junction held 4 bases outside the gene matches. This CDR3 comprises 15 residues. CDR3 DNA sequence: TGTGCCAGCAGTTACTCTGCGGGGGAAGCCTACGAGCAGTACTTC. Translated, it gives CASSYSAGEAYEQYF.

The chain employs TRBV7-3 and TRBJ2-2; perhaps TRBD1 as D (5 bases). CDR3 length equals 17 residues. Deletions cut 5 bases from V and 3 bases from J, with 19 bases between. From germline, CDR1 is SGHTA and CDR2 FQGTGA. CDR3 nucleotides: TGTGCCAGCAGCCTAAACCCCTACCCGACAGACACCGGGGAGCTGTTTTTT. Its translation is CASSLNPYPTDTGELFF.

This chain links TRBV18 with TRBJ2-3; D perhaps matches TRBD1 (7 bases). CDR3 size: 15 residues. Germline V lookup: CDR1 KGHSH, CDR2 LQKENI. V gave up 2 bases and J gave up 5 bases, with 14 bases separating them. The DNA of the CDR3 is TGTGCCAGCTCACCAATTAGGCAGGGGGGAGATACGCAGTATTTT. This translates into CASSPIRQGGDTQYF.

V usage is TRBV7-9 and J usage is TRBJ2-7; D is possibly TRBD1 (6 bases). CDR1 and CDR2 from the germline V gene are SEHNR and FQNEAQ (reference sequence). V shed 1 base and J shed 6 bases, with 7 bases lying between them. The CDR3 runs to 12 residues. This CDR3 is CASSLGTVEQYF. As DNA, the CDR3 is TGTGCCAGCAGCTTAGGGACAGTCGAGCAGTACTTC.

V and J are TRBV2 and TRBJ2-5, with 12 positions matching TRBD2. CDR1 and CDR2 from the germline V gene are SNHLY and FYNNEI. The CDR3 spans 19 residues. V was clipped by 4 bases and J by 4 bases; unmatched bases: 16. CDR3 in amino acids: CASSVSVASGGGDGETQYF. The CDR3 coding sequence is TGTGCCAGCAGTGTTAGCGTCGCTAGCGGGGGGGGTGATGGAGAGACCCAGTACTTC.

The chain is built from TRBV6-5 and TRBJ2-1; 9 bases fit TRBD2. The CDR3 extends over 15 amino acids. Trimming removed 0 bases from V and 10 bases from J; junction bases left unmatched: 7. From germline, CDR1 is MNHEY and CDR2 SVGAGI. The CDR3 here is CASSYSRTSVTEQFF. CDR3 DNA: TGTGCCAGCAGTTACTCACGGACTAGCGTCACCGAGCAGTTCTTC.

As DNA, the CDR3 is TGTGCCTGGTTAGACAGGGCCTTTGAAGCTTTCTTT. Protein sequence: CAWLDRAFEAFF. The chain employs TRBV30 and TRBJ1-1; 7 bases are shared with TRBD1. The CDR3 runs 12 residues. CDR1 and CDR2 (germline): GTSNPN, SVGIG (reference sequence). Trimming at V came to 5 bases and at J to 7 bases, leaving 7 bases not matched to a gene.

V usage is TRBV5-1 and J usage is TRBJ1-2; 8 bases fit TRBD1. The germline V gene encodes CDR1 SGHRS and CDR2 YFSETQ. This CDR3 has 14 amino acids. The trim removed 4 bases at V and 4 bases at J, leaving 6 bases unmatched. CDR3 coding DNA: TGCGCCAGCAGCATGACAGGGGAACTCTATGGCTACACCTTC. Its translation: CASSMTGELYGYTF.

This chain uses TRBV5-1 with TRBJ1-4; D gene uncertain. This CDR3 is built from 14 residues. The germline V gene has CDR1 SGHRS and CDR2 YFSETQ. V lost 4 bases, J lost 0 bases, and 7 bases lay in between. The CDR3 reads CASSRLTTNEKLFF. The CDR3 DNA reads TGCGCCAGCAGCAGACTAACAACTAATGAAAAACTGTTTTTT. Supplemented by reference TRBV5-1 and TRBJ1-4, the full variable domain reads KAGVTQTPRYLIKTRGQQVTLSCSPISGHRSVSWYQQTPGQGLQFLFEYFSETQRNKGNFPGRFSGRQFSNSRSEMNVSTLELGDSALYLCASSRLTTNEKLFFGSGTQLSVL.

This clone appeared a single time. V and J are TRBV12-5 and TRBJ2-7; 8 positions match TRBD1. CDR1 is LGHNT, CDR2 FRNRAP, per germline. The CDR3 is 20 amino acids. The trim removed 2 bases at V and 0 bases at J, leaving 18 bases unmatched. The CDR3 DNA is TGTGCTAGTGGTTTGCTGCTCCGGGACAGGCCGGGATCTAGCTCCTACGAGCAGTACTTC. Protein sequence: CASGLLLRDRPGSSSYEQYF.

This chain links TRBV9 with TRBJ2-7, with a tentative D call TRBD2 (5 bases). The CDR3 runs 17 residues. Per germline, CDR1 SGDLS and CDR2 YYNGEE. The V end was cut by 0 bases, the J end by 5 bases, with 21 bases between. CDR3 nucleotides: TGTGCCAGCAGCGTAGAAGGTAGGCTAGCCTTCCGGGACGAGCAGTACTTC. It is translated as CASSVEGRLAFRDEQYF.

The chain joins TRBV7-2 to TRBJ2-3; 10 positions match TRBD2. The CDR3 has 14 residues. The ends lost 6 bases at V and 5 bases at J; junction bases unmatched: 5. Germline values: CDR1 SGHTA, CDR2 FQGNSA. Here the CDR3 reads CASRPSGGGDTQYF. The CDR3 nucleotides are TGTGCCAGCAGACCTAGCGGGGGTGGAGATACGCAGTATTTT.